In this sample, the clone carrying this T cell receptor (beta chain) turned up many times. This entry belongs to a study of low-dose radiotherapy and immunotherapy resistance in tumors. Study background: Participants in Cohort 1 were administered 0.5 Gy per fraction at 2-week intervals, to a cumulative dose of 6.5 Gy. Patients' oral aspirin dose was 300 mg daily across four cycles from cycle 1 day 1. At a dose of 200 mg/m2, intravenous cyclophosphamide was given every two weeks, one day before radiation and immunotherapy. Every six weeks patients received intravenous ipilimumab 1 mg/kg, and every two weeks they received intravenous nivolumab 240 mg.

The time point denotes: after trial treatment. Treatment indicated: LDRT plus nivolumab, ipilimumab, low-dose cyclophosphamide and aspirin (RACIN trial). Trimming removed 4 bases at V and 2 bases at J, with 16 bases between. CDR1 SGHNT and CDR2 YYREEE come from the germline V gene (reference sequence). The CDR3 is made up of 15 amino acids. Alpha and beta chains were covered, as first-strand cDNA relied on TRAV- and TRBV-specific primers. Using a constant-region primer together with a V-primer adapter, TCRs were subjected to 15 to 20 PCR cycles of amplification. From the reads, TCRdb called clonotypes with MiXCR, one entry per CDR3 protein. Found here are 80,000 or so distinct CDR3 sequences, 15% to 20% of them singletons; the top ten hold approximately 1.5%.

The sample was PBMCs, taken after low-dose radiotherapy plus immunotherapy. V and J are TRBV5-4 and TRBJ2-7, with D perhaps being TRBD1 or TRBD2 (5 bases each). The receptor's source is a male donor with prostate cancer. CDR3 sequence (DNA): TGTGCCAGCAGCCCCGGGACGGCCCAACCCTACGAGCAGTACTTC. Residues: CASSPGTAQPYEQYF. The full variable domain, completed using reference TRBV5-4 and TRBJ2-7, is ETGVTQSPTHLIKTRGQQVTLRCSSQSGHNTVSWYQQALGQGPQFIFQYYREEENGRGNFPPRFSGLQFPNYSSELNVNALELDDSALYLCASSPGTAQPYEQYFGPGTRLTVT.